Listed below are T cell receptor beta chains from one sample, sequenced in a study of T cells expressing NK-cell markers. Following a re-call of the 5' RACE reads, TCRdb has one entry per CDR3 protein and lacks DNA. The sample spans about 120,000 distinct CDR3 sequences; the ten largest clones claim about a fifth. The sequenced material came from blood T cells: a sorted CD56 or NKG2C T cell subset, CD4+ or CD8+ T cells, or bulk PBMC T cells (not recorded which). The source of these receptors is a woman between 18 and 75 years old in good health. Each CDR3 is given with its conserved first and last residue. Fields, in order: J gene, V gene, CDR3 protein.

>TRBJ1-1|TRBV29-1
CSVVHGVTEAFF
>TRBJ2-2|TRBV28
CASNSDGPGELFF
>TRBJ2-5|TRBV6-2/TRBV6-3
CASGGLAGGIQETQYF
>TRBJ2-4|TRBV12-3/TRBV12-4
CASSTPDSPKAKNIQYF
>TRBJ2-5|TRBV7-2
CASSFQETQYF
>TRBJ2-7|TRBV29-1
CSVEGLADTYEQYF
>TRBJ1-2|TRBV5-1
CASKKRGDNYGYTF
>TRBJ2-2|TRBV4-1
CASSQSGLAVGGELFF
>TRBJ2-1|TRBV20-1
CSALGLAGGYEQFF
>TRBJ2-5|TRBV5-6
CASSPGTSGVWTEYF
>TRBJ2-1|TRBV7-8
CASSLVDQGGEQFF
>TRBJ2-1|TRBV28
CASSQLGGSYNEQFF
>TRBJ1-1|TRBV7-6
CASSHEWNTEAFF
>TRBJ2-1|TRBV5-6
CASAPPTGLSYNEQFF
>TRBJ2-4|TRBV12-3/TRBV12-4
CASSLQFRVTNIQYF
>TRBJ2-1|TRBV12-3/TRBV12-4
CASSLVLRGGLSYNEQFF
>TRBJ1-1|TRBV7-9
CASSPYGLNTEAFF
>TRBJ2-3|TRBV7-9
CASSPPLLPQYF
>TRBJ2-1|TRBV15
CATSRGQSGGDNEQFF
>TRBJ2-7|TRBV27
CASSPGLAGGLAIRVYEQYF
>TRBJ2-1|TRBV6-2/TRBV6-3
CASPPGLAGPRLGRIEQFF
>TRBJ2-1|TRBV6-5
CASSYGNSYNEQFF
>TRBJ2-1|TRBV20-1
CSARGTVSYNEQFF
>TRBJ2-3|TRBV4-3
CASSQEPSGGLYTDTQYF
>TRBJ2-1|TRBV7-8
CASSLASGTTYNEQFF
>TRBJ2-3|TRBV7-2
CASSSLAGGSNTQYF
>TRBJ2-7|TRBV19
CASSFRLGDEQYF
>TRBJ2-6|TRBV18
CASSPGQVLSGANVLTF
>TRBJ2-7|TRBV4-2
CASSQGVSYEQYF
>TRBJ2-1|TRBV6-5
CASRLLSRYNEQFF
>TRBJ1-2|TRBV28
CASREDLADYGYTF
>TRBJ2-1|TRBV18
CASSPLLGQGRAEQFF
>TRBJ1-5|TRBV7-6
CASSSHRDRYNQPQHF
>TRBJ2-5|TRBV5-1
CARSKDQETQYF
>TRBJ2-5|TRBV27
CASSSAWDYPETQYF
>TRBJ1-5|TRBV10-2
CASSTGLGQPQHF
>TRBJ2-2|TRBV29-1
CSGAGTTNTGELFF
>TRBJ2-1|TRBV5-6
CASSPRLSYNEQFF
>TRBJ1-1|TRBV5-4
CASSQGGTEAFF
>TRBJ1-1|TRBV7-9
CASSLPDRKSEAFF
>TRBJ2-5|TRBV27
CASSFRNLGRGETQYF
>TRBJ2-5|TRBV20-1
CSAKEGVQETQYF
>TRBJ1-2|TRBV20-1
CSARDGGRDYGYTF
>TRBJ2-3|TRBV28
CASTPRELSTDTQYF
>TRBJ1-2|TRBV24-1
CATSDLRIGYTF
>TRBJ2-6|TRBV4-3
CASSQHQGSGANVLTF
>TRBJ1-2|TRBV9
CASSVAGGVGYTF
>TRBJ1-6|TRBV7-2
CASSLGGVRSPLHF
>TRBJ2-7|TRBV28
CASSSPNRGVYEQYF
>TRBJ2-1|TRBV5-5
CASSLSRAHNEQFF
>TRBJ2-1|TRBV4-2
CASSQAGSGGVNEQFF
>TRBJ1-4|TRBV7-9
CASRPNMGGIEKLFF
>TRBJ2-1|TRBV30
CASMGPANEQFF
>TRBJ1-1|TRBV5-6
CASSLPGAPTEAFF
>TRBJ2-7|TRBV4-3
CASSLFLGGHEQYF